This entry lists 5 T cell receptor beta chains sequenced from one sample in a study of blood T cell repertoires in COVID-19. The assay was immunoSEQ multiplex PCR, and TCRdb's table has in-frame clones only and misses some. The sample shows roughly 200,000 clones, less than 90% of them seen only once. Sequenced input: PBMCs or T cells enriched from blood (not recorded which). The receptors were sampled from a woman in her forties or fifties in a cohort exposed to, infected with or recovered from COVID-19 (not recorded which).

CDR3 region: CASSQAGGTRTYEQYF. In DNA, the CDR3 is TGTGCCAGCAGCCAAGCGGGCGGGACTAGGACCTACGAGCAGTACTTC. The chain combines TRBV3-1 (or the pseudogene TRBV3-2) with TRBJ2-7; 8 bases align to TRBD2. Unmatched junction bases numbered 7, after V lost 1 base and J lost 2 bases. The CDR3 contains 16 residues. From germline, CDR1 is LGHDT and CDR2 YNNKEL (reference sequence).

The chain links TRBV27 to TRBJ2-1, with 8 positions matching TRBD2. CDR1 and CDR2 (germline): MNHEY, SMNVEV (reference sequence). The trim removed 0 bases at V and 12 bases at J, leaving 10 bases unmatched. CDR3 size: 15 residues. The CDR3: CASSLSFGGAFMQFF. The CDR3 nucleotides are TGTGCCAGCAGTTTATCGTTCGGGGGGGCCTTCATGCAGTTCTTC.

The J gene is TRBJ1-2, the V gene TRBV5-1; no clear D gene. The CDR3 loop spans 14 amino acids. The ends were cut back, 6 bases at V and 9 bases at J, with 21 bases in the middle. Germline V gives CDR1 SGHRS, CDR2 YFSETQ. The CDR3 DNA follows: TGCGCCAGCACTAGAGAAACCTCCGTTAAACGCTACACCTTC. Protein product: CASTRETSVKRYTF.

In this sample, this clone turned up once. As DNA, the CDR3 is TGTGCCAGCACCCTACCCGGGACAGGGGGCCTCGGCTACACCTTC. As protein: CASTLPGTGGLGYTF. This sequence joins TRBV2 and TRBJ1-2; 12 bases agree with TRBD1. After removal of 7 bases from V and 8 bases from J, the junction contained 11 bases not matched to a gene. This CDR3 comprises 15 residues. The V gene's germline CDR1 is SNHLY and CDR2 FYNNEI.

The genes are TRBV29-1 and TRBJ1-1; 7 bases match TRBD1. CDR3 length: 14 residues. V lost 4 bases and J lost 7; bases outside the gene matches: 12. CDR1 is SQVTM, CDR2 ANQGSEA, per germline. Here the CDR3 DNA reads TGCAGCGTTGGTGTCCGGACAGGTATCCTTGAAGCTTTCTTT. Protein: CSVGVRTGILEAFF.